Detailed here is one TCR beta chain. With 5 bases clipped from V and 3 bases from J, the junction kept 4 bases outside the gene matches. The CDR3 totals 15 residues. Per germline, CDR1 LNHDA and CDR2 SQIVND (reference sequence). The assay was immunoSEQ multiplex PCR, and TCRdb's table has in-frame clones only and misses some. The repertoire consists of 95,000 to 100,000 clones, with 85% occurring once and the leading ten covering 1.5% to 2%. This record belongs to a study of blood T cell repertoires in COVID-19. Study summary: Samples of COVID-19 (acute and convalescent) were obtained from the United States, Italy and Spain. T cells, B-cell-depleted T cells, or PBMCs supplied cDNA or gDNA.

This receptor was taken from a woman in her seventies with active or convalescent COVID-19. Sequencing was performed on peripheral blood. The V gene is TRBV19, the J gene TRBJ2-2; 9 positions agree with TRBD1. CDR3 nucleotides: TGTGCCAGTAGTGTTAGGACAGGGGACACCGGGGAGCTGTTTTTT. Protein: CASSVRTGDTGELFF.